This record looks at one TCR beta chain sequence and its context. The antigen remains unidentified. J was trimmed by 7 bases and V by 7 bases; bases with no gene match: 11. This CDR3 contains 14 residues. Germline CDR1 MNHEY, CDR2 SVGAGI. The data belong to a study of cytomegalovirus exposure and HLA in healthy donors. Broader study findings: According to a later analysis, donors in an Asian-associated ancestry cluster reportedly had fewer N-insertions than the approximately 730-donor mean. Sequencing depth roughly uniform across donors was assumed in presence/absence analyses. It was reported that the classifier diagnosed cytomegalovirus status with high specificity and sensitivity in both the original and validation cohorts. About 87% or about 30% of the time was how often most TCR beta V segments were productive, according to an earlier analysis.

The PCR was carried out with 60 Vbeta primers and 13 Jbeta primers. Data came from immunoSEQ multiplex PCR; TCRdb stores just in-frame clones and leaves some out. This table holds about 170,000 clones, about three quarters found once. The receptor comes from a female donor in good health and CMV-seronegative. The specimen sequenced was PBMCs. V and J are TRBV6-5 and TRBJ1-2; 8 bases align to TRBD1. The CDR3: CASTRADRESGYTF. In nucleotides, the CDR3 is TGTGCCAGCACTAGGGCGGACAGGGAGTCTGGCTACACCTTC.